The T cell receptor (beta chain) described here comes from a study of control samples from healthy donors and cancer patients. The CDR3 consists of 16 residues. Germline CDR1 LGHDT, CDR2 YNNKEL (reference sequence). V was shortened by 10 bases and J by 5 bases, with 23 bases between the two germline ends. TCRdb's table, derived via immunoSEQ multiplex PCR, lists solely in-frame clones and lacks some. The table records over 150,000 clones, 91% of them present only once. Sequencing was carried out using blood. This clonotype originated in a woman aged 40-49 years in good health. This chain links TRBV3-1 (or the pseudogene TRBV3-2) with TRBJ2-2; D may be TRBD2 (6 bases). The CDR3 bases are TGTGCCACCACCCAGTTGCGGGGTGGATTTACCGGGGAGCTGTTTTTT. It specifies CATTQLRGGFTGELFF.